The source of this T cell receptor beta chain is a study of vaccination effects on CD4 cells after COVID-19. Study in general: A median of 72 days separated the second dose and sampling.

Using immunoSEQ multiplex PCR, the repertoire was profiled, and TCRdb retains in-frame clones only, with some absent. The data show about 48,000 clones, around 74% seen once. The V segment lost 6 bases and the J segment 5 bases; nucleotides outside the gene matches: 6. Germline assignment: CDR1 SNHLY and CDR2 FYNNEI. CDR3 size: 15 residues. Notes on this clone: Its antigen is unidentified.

Antigen-specific CD4+ T cells were first expanded with viral peptide pools by the ViraFEST assay and only then sequenced. Investigators separated out CD4+ T cells once 10 days of culture had passed. Participants were vaccinated with two doses of either the BNT162b2 or mRNA-1273 vaccine. Vaccinated recipients, who were negative for nucleocapsid antibodies, had no history of SARS-CoV-2 infection. Fresh IL-2-containing medium replaced half the medium on days 3 and 7. The chain joins TRBV2 to TRBJ1-6; 8 positions agree with TRBD1. The clonotype originates from a human donor who received a COVID-19 vaccine. Sample: CD4+ T cells from PBMCs cultured with HCoV-OC43 spike peptides, taken after COVID-19 vaccination. Described subset: HCoV-OC43 spike overlapping peptide pool stimulation. The CDR3 coding sequence is TGTGCCAGCAGCTCGGACAGGGTTCATAATTCACCCCTCCACTTT. This codes for CASSSDRVHNSPLHF.